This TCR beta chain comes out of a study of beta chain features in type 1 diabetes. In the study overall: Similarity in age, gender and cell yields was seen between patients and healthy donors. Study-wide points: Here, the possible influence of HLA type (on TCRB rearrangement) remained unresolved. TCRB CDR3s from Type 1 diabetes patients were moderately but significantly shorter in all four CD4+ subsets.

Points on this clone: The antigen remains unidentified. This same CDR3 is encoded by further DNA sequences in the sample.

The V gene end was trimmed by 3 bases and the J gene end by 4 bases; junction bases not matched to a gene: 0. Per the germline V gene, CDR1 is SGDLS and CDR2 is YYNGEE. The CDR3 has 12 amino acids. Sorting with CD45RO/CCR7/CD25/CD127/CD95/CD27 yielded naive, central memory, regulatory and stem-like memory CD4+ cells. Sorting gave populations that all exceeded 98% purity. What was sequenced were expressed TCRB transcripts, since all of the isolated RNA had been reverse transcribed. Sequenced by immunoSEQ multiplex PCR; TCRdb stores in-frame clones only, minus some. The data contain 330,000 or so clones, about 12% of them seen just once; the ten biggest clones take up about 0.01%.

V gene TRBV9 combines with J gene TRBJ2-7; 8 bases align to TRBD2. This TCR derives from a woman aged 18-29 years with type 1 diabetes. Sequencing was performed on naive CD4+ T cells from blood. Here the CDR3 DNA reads TGTGCCAGCAGCGCTAGCGGGTACGAGCAGTACTTC. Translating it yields CASSASGYEQYF.